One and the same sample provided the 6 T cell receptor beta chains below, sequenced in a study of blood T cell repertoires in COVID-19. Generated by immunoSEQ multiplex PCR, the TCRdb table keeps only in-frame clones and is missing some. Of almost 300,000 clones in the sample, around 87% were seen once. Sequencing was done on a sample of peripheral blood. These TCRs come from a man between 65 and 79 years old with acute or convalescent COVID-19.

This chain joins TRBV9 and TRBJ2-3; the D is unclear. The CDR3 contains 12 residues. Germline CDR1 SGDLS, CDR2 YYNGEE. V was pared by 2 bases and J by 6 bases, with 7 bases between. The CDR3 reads CASSVNRDTQYF. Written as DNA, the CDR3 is TGTGCCAGCAGCGTTAACCGGGATACGCAGTATTTT.

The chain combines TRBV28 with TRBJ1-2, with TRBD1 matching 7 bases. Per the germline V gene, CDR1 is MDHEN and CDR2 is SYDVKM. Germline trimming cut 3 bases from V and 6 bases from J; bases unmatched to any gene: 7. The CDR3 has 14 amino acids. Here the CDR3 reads CASSFGQEVNGYTF. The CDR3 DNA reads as TGTGCCAGCAGTTTCGGACAGGAGGTTAATGGCTACACCTTC.

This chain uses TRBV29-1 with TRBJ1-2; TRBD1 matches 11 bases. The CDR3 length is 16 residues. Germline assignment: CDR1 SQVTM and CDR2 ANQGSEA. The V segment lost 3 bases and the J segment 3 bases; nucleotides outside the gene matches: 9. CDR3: CSVDAHRDRGDYGYTF. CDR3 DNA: TGCAGCGTTGATGCCCACCGGGACAGGGGGGACTATGGCTACACCTTC.

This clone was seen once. CDR3 nucleotide sequence: TGTGCCAGCCGGACACAGGATCAGCCCCAGCATTTT. Encoded protein: CASRTQDQPQHF. The rearrangement uses TRBV6-6 and TRBJ1-5; a possible D gene is TRBD1 (5 bases). V dropped 8 bases and J dropped 5 bases, with 10 bases sitting between them. From germline, CDR1 is MNHNY and CDR2 SVGAGI (reference sequence). The CDR3 sequence is 12 residues long.

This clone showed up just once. CDR3 sequence reads: CASSPRTGQGASGNTIYF. The CDR3 DNA follows: TGCGCCAGCAGCCCGCGAACCGGACAGGGGGCAAGTGGAAACACCATATATTTT. This rearrangement joins TRBV5-1 to TRBJ1-3; TRBD1 agrees at 11 bases. Germline V gene data show CDR1 as SGHRS and CDR2 as YFSETQ. The V and J ends lost 4 bases and 3 bases, in that order; junction bases with no gene match: 12. There are 18 residues in the CDR3.

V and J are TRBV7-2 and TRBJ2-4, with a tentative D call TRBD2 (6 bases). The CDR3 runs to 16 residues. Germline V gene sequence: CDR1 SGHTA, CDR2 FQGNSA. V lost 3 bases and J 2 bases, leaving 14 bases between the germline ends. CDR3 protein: CASSFMGRETKNIQYF. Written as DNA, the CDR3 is TGTGCCAGCAGCTTTATGGGCCGGGAGACCAAAAACATTCAGTACTTC.